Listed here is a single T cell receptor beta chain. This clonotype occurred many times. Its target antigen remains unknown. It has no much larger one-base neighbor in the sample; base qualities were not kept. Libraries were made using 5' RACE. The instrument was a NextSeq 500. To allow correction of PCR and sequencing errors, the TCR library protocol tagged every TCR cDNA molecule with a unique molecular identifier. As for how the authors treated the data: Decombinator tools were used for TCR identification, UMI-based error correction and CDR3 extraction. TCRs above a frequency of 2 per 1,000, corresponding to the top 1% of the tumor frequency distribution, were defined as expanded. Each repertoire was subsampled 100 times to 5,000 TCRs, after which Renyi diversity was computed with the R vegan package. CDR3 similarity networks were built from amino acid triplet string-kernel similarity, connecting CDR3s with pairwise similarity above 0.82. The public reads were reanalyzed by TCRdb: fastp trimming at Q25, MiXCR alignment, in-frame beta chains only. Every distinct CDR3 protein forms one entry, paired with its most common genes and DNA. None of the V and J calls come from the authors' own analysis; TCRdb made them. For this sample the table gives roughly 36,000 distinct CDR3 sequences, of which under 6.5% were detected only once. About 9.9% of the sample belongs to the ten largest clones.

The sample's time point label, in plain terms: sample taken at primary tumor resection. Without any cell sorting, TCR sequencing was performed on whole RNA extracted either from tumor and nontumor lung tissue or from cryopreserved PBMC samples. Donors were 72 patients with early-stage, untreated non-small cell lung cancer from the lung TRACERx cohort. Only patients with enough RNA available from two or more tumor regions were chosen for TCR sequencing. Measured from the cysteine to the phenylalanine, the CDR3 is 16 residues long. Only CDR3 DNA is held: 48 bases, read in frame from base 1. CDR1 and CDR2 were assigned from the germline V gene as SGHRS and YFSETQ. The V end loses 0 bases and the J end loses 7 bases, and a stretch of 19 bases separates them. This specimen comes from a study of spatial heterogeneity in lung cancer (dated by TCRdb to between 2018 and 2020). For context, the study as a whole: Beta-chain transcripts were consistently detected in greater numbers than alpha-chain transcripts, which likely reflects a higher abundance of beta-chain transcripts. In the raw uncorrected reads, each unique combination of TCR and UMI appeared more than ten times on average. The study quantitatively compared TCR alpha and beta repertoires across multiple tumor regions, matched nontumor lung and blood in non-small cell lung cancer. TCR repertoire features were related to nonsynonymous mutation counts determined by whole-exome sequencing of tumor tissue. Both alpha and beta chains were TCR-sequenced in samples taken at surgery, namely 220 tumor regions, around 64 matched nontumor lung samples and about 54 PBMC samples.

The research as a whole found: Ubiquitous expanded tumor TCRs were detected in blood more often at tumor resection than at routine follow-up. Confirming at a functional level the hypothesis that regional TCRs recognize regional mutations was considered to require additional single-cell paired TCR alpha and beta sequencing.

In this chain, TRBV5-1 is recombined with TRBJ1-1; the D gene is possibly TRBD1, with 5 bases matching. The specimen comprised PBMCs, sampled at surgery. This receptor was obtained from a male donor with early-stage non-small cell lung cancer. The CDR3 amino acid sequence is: CASSLARLSGQLEAFF. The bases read TGCGCCAGCAGCTTGGCCAGGTTGTCGGGGCAGCTTGAAGCTTTCTTT.